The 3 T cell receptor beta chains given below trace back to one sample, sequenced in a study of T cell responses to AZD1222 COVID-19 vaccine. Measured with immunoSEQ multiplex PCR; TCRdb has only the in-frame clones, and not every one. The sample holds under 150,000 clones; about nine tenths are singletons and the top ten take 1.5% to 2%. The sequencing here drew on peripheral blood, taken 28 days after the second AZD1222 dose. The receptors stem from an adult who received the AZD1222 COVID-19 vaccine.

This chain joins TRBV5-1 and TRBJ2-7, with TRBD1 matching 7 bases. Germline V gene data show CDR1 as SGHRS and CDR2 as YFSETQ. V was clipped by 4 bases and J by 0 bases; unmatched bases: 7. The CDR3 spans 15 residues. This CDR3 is CASSITGVSSYEQYF. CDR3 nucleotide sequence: TGCGCCAGCAGCATAACAGGGGTGAGCTCCTACGAGCAGTACTTC.

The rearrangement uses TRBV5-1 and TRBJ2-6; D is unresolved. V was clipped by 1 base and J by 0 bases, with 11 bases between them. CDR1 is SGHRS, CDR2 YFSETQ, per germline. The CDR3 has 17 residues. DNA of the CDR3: TGCGCCAGCAGCTTGAACGGCCTGAACTCTGGGGCCAACGTCCTGACTTTC. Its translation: CASSLNGLNSGANVLTF.

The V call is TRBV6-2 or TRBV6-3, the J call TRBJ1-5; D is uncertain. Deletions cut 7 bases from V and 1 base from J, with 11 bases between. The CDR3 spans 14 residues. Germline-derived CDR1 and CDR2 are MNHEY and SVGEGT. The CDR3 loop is CASNPPTSNQPQHF. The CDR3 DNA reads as TGTGCCAGCAACCCTCCAACGAGCAATCAGCCCCAGCATTTT.